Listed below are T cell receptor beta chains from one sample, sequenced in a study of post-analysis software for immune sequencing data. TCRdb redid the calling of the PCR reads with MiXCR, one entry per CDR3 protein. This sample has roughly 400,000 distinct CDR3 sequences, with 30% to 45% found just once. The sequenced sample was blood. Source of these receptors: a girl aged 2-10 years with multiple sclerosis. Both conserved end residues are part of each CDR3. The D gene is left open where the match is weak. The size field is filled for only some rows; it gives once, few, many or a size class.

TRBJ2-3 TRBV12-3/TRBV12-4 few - CASSRDPSTDTQYF TGTGCCAGCAGCCGGGACCCTAGCACAGATACGCAGTATTTT
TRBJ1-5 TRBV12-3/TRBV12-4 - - CASSPRQTHQPQHF TGTGCCAGCAGTCCCAGACAGACCCATCAGCCCCAGCATTTT
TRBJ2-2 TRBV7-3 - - CASSFLGSNGELFF TGTGCCAGCAGCTTTCTGGGGTCGAACGGGGAGCTGTTTTTT
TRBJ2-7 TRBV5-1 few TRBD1 CASSLVPGQGLEQYF TGCGCCAGCAGCTTGGTCCCGGGACAGGGACTCGAGCAGTACTTC
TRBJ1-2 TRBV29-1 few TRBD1 CCYTAGTGANYGYTF TGCTGCTACACTGCGGGGACAGGGGCTAACTATGGCTACACCTTC
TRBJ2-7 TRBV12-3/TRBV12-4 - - CASSYSISHSYEQYF TGTGCCAGCAGTTATAGTATCTCACACTCCTACGAGCAGTACTTC
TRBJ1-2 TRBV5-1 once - CASSRIKPGTDYTF TGCGCCAGCAGCCGCATCAAACCTGGGACGGACTACACCTTC
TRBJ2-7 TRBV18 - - CASSRGQPTYEQYF TGTGCCAGCTCAAGAGGACAGCCTACCTACGAGCAGTACTTC
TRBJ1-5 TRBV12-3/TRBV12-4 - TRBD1 CASSGGQGAQPQHF TGTGCCAGCAGTGGGGGACAGGGGGCTCAGCCCCAGCATTTT
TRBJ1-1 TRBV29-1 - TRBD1 CSVTGADEAFF TGCAGCGTGACAGGGGCCGATGAAGCTTTCTTT
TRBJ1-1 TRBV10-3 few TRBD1 CATRKGQGDWNTEAFF TGTGCCACACGAAAGGGACAGGGGGACTGGAACACTGAAGCTTTCTTT
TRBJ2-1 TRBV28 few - CASSALVGASSGSSYNEQFF TGTGCCAGCAGTGCCCTTGTGGGGGCTTCTAGCGGCAGCTCCTACAATGAGCAGTTCTTC
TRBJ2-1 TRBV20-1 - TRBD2 CSASRLADLYNEQFF TGCAGTGCTTCGCGACTAGCGGACCTCTACAATGAGCAGTTCTTC
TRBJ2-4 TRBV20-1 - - CSASWWGQVAKNIQYF TGCAGTGCTTCATGGTGGGGACAAGTAGCCAAAAACATTCAGTACTTC
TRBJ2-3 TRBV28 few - CASSFGVPGTDTQYF TGTGCCAGCAGTTTTGGAGTCCCGGGCACAGATACGCAGTATTTT
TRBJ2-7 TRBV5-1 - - CASSFGQPYEQYF TGCGCCAGCAGCTTCGGACAACCTTACGAGCAGTACTTC
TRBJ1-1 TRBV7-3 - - CASSLRTYEAFF TGTGCCAGCAGCTTAAGGACGTATGAAGCTTTCTTT
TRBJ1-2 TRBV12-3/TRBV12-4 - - CASSRNGPRRLGYTF TGTGCCAGCAGCCGGAACGGGCCCCGGAGGCTTGGCTACACCTTC
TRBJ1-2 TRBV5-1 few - CASSALGTPYGYTF TGCGCCAGCAGCGCACTCGGGACACCTTATGGCTACACCTTC
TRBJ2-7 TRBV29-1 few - CSVTDRDSYEQYF TGCAGCGTTACTGACAGAGACTCCTACGAGCAGTACTTC
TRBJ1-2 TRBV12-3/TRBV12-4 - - CASTKTARPSNYGYTF TGTGCCAGCACCAAGACAGCACGGCCGTCTAACTATGGCTACACCTTC
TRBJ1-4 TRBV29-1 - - CSVEVRVQEKLFF TGCAGCGTTGAAGTAAGGGTTCAGGAAAAACTGTTTTTT
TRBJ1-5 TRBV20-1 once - CSVLDGWVQPQHF TGCAGTGTGTTGGACGGTTGGGTTCAGCCCCAGCATTTT
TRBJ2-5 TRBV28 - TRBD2 CASRETSAGETQYF TGTGCCAGCCGAGAGACTAGCGCAGGAGAGACCCAGTACTTC
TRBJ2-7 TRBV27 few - CASSFGPDWTYEQYF TGTGCCAGCAGTTTTGGGCCAGACTGGACCTACGAGCAGTACTTC
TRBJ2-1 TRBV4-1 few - CASSPYAGGFNEQFF TGCGCCAGCAGCCCTTACGCCGGAGGTTTCAATGAGCAGTTCTTC
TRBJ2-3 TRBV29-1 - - CSVDGRFRSTYDTQYF TGCAGCGTTGACGGGCGATTCAGGTCCACATATGATACGCAGTATTTT
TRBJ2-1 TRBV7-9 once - CTSSPPNGGSYNEQFF TGTACCAGCAGCCCGCCCAACGGGGGCTCCTACAATGAGCAGTTCTTC
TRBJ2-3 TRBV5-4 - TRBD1 CASSLPGTGTDTQYF TGTGCCAGCAGCTTACCCGGGACAGGCACAGATACGCAGTATTTT
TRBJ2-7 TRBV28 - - CASSLGGSNEQYF TGTGCCAGCAGTTTAGGGGGCTCCAACGAGCAGTACTTC
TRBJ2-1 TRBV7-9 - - CASSLKIRQPDEQFF TGTGCCAGCAGCCTGAAGATTCGACAGCCAGATGAGCAGTTCTTC
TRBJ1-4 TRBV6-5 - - CASSYSRQGNEKRFF TGTGCCAGCAGTTACTCGAGGCAGGGGAACGAAAAACGGTTTTTT
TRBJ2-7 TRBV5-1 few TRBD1 CASSNAGQGHEQYF TGCGCCAGCAGCAACGCGGGACAGGGCCATGAGCAGTACTTC
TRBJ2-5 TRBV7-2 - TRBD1 CASSLQTGQGETQYF TGTGCCAGCAGCCTTCAGACGGGACAGGGGGAGACCCAGTACTTC
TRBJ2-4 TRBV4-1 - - CASSQGPVLAKNIQYF TGCGCCAGCAGCCAAGGGCCCGTACTAGCCAAAAACATTCAGTACTTC
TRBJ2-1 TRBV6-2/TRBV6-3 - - CASSYSLWASSEQFF TGTGCCAGCAGTTACTCCCTATGGGCCTCGAGTGAGCAGTTCTTC
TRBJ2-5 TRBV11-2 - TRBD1 CASSAGQAEGQETQYF TGTGCCAGCAGCGCCGGACAGGCAGAGGGGCAAGAGACCCAGTACTTC
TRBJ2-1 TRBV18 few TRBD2 CASSRRTSGGANEQFF TGTGCCAGCTCACGACGGACTAGCGGGGGTGCCAATGAGCAGTTCTTC
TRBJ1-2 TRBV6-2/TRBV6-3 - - CASRRAGTGSYGYTF TGTGCCAGCAGACGCGCCGGGACCGGGTCCTATGGCTACACCTTC
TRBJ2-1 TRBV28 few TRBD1 CASSLWVGVTGGKGEQFF TGTGCCAGCAGTTTATGGGTGGGGGTGACAGGGGGTAAGGGTGAGCAGTTCTTC
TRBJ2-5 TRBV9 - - CASSGPGYQETQYF TGTGCCAGCAGCGGTCCGGGGTACCAAGAGACCCAGTACTTC
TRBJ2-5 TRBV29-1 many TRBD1 CSVRWVGTEQETQYF TGCAGCGTTAGATGGGTCGGGACAGAGCAAGAGACCCAGTACTTC
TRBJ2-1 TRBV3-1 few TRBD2 CASSQVRGGKFF TGTGCCAGCAGCCAAGTACGGGGGGGCAAGTTCTTC
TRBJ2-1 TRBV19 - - CASRSPPGSSYNEQFF TGTGCCAGTAGGAGTCCACCTGGGAGCTCCTACAATGAGCAGTTCTTC
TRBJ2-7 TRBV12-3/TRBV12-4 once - CASSLERGDRPFSYEQYF TGTGCCAGCAGTTTGGAAAGGGGGGACAGACCCTTCTCCTACGAGCAGTACTTC
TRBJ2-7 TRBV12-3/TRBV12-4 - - CASGIYRENEQYF TGTGCCAGCGGCATATATAGGGAGAACGAGCAGTACTTC
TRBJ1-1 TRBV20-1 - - CSARRNTEAFF TGCAGTGCTAGAAGGAACACTGAAGCTTTCTTT
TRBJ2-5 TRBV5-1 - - CASSSQTTLVVETQYF TGCGCCAGCAGCTCCCAGACCACCTTGGTTGTAGAGACCCAGTACTTC
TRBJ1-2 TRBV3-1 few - CASSQDSWQNYGYTF TGTGCCAGCAGCCAAGATTCCTGGCAAAACTATGGCTACACCTTC
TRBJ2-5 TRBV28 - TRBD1 CASSLLTGNKETQYF TGTGCCAGCAGTTTACTGACAGGGAATAAAGAGACCCAGTACTTC
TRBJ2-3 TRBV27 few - CASSPGQHTDTQYF TGTGCCAGCAGCCCGGGCCAGCACACAGATACGCAGTATTTT
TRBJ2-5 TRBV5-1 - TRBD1 CASGPGTATQETQYF TGCGCCAGCGGCCCGGGGACAGCTACTCAAGAGACCCAGTACTTC
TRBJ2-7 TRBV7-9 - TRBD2 CASSLGLAAHEQYF TGTGCCAGCAGCTTAGGACTAGCAGCCCACGAGCAGTACTTC
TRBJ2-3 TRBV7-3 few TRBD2 CASSQRDYTSTDTQYF TGTGCCAGCAGCCAACGGGACTACACTAGCACAGATACGCAGTATTTT
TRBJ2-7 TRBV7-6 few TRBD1 CASSPSFPGQGLYEQYF TGTGCCAGCAGCCCATCATTCCCGGGACAGGGGTTATACGAGCAGTACTTC